Here is one TCR beta chain with its context. Its antigen is currently unknown. The entry originates in a study of T cells expressing NK-cell markers. Study-level information: Sequencing covered eight donors, seven HCMV-seropositive and one seronegative. Study-wide findings and caveats: A handful of donors' CD3+CD56-NKG2C+ cells were dominated by the same clonotypes.

From its re-call of the 5' RACE reads, TCRdb lists each CDR3 protein once, without DNA. This sample's table has more than 400,000 distinct CDR3 sequences. This CDR3 spans 15 amino acids. The V gene's germline CDR1 is MGHDK and CDR2 SYGVNS. The chain has TRBV25-1 and TRBJ1-1. The material sequenced was blood T cells: a sorted CD56 or NKG2C T cell subset, CD4+ or CD8+ T cells, or bulk PBMC T cells (not recorded which). The receptor comes from a woman between 18 and 69 years old in good health. CDR3 region: CASSEYMGLDTEAFF. The whole variable domain, filled in from reference TRBV25-1 and TRBJ1-1, reads EADIYQTPRYLVIGTGKKITLECSQTMGHDKMYWYQQDPGMELHLIHYSYGVNSTEKGDLSSESTVSRIRTEHFPLTLESARPSHTSQYLCASSEYMGLDTEAFFGQGTRLTVV.